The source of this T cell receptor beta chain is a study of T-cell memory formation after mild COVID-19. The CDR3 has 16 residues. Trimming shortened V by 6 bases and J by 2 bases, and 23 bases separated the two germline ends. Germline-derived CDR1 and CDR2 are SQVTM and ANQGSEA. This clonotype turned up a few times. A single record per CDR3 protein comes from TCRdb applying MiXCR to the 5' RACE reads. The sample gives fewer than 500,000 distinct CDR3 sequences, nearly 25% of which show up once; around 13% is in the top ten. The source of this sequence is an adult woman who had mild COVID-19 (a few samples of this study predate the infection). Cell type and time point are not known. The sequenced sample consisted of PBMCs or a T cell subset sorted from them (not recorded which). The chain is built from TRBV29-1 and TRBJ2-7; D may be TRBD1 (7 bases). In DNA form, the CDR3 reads TGCAGCGTCGACAGACGACAGGGAGGAGGGACCTACGAGCAGTACTTC. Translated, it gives CSVDRRQGGGTYEQYF.